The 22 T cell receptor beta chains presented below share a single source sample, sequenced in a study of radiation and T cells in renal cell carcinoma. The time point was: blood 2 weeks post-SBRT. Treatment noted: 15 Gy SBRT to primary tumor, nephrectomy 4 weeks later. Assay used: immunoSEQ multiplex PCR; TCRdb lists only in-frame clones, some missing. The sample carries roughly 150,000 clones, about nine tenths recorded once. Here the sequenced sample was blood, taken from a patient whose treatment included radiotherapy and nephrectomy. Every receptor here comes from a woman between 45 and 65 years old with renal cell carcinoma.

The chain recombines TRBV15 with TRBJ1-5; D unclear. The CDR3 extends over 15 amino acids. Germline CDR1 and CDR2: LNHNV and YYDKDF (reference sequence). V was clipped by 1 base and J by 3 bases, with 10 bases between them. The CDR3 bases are TGTGCCACCAGCAGAGTTCAAGGGAACAATCAGCCCCAGCATTTT. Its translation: CATSRVQGNNQPQHF.

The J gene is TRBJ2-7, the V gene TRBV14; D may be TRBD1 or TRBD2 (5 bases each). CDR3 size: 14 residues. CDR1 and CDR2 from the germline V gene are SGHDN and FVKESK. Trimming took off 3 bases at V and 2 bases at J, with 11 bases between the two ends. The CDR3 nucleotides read TGTGCCAGCAGCCAGGGACGATTTCCCTACGAGCAGTACTTC. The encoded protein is CASSQGRFPYEQYF.

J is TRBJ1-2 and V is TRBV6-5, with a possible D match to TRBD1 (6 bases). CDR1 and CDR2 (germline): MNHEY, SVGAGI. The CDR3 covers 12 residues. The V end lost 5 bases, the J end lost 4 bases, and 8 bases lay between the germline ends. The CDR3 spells CASSGGAYGYTF. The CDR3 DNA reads TGTGCCAGCAGTGGGGGCGCCTATGGCTACACCTTC.

CDR3 sequence reads: CASSSPNEQYF. CDR3 DNA sequence: TGTGCCAGCAGCTCGCCGAACGAGCAGTACTTC. The chain employs TRBV7-8 and TRBJ2-7; the D is unclear. The CDR3 sequence is 11 residues long. The germline V gene has CDR1 SGHVS and CDR2 FQNEAQ. V lost 4 bases and J 5 bases, leaving 6 bases between the germline ends. Full variable domain (remainder filled in from reference TRBV7-8 and TRBJ2-7): GAGVSQSPRYKVAKRGQDVALRCDPISGHVSLFWYQQALGQGPEFLTYFQNEAQLDKSGLPSDRFFAERPEGSVSTLKIQRTQQEDSAVYLCASSSPNEQYFGPGTRLTVT.

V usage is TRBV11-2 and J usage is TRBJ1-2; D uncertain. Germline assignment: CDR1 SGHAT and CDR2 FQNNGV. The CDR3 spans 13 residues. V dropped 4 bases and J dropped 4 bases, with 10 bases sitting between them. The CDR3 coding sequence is TGTGCCAGCAGCTCCCCCGTTGGCTATGGCTACACCTTC. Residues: CASSSPVGYGYTF.

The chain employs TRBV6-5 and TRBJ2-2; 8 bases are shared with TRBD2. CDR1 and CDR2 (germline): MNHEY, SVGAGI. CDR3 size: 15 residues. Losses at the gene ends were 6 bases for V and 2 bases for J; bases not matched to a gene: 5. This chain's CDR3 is CASRRAGVNTGELFF. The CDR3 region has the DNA TGTGCCAGCAGGCGAGCGGGGGTAAACACCGGGGAGCTGTTTTTT.

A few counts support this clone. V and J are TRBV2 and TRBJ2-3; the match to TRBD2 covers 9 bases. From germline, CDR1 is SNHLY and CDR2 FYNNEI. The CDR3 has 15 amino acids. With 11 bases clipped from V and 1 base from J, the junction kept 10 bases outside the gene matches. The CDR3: CASSGGGAGTDTQYF. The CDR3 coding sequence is TGTGCCTCCTCTGGCGGGGGGGCCGGCACAGATACGCAGTATTTT.

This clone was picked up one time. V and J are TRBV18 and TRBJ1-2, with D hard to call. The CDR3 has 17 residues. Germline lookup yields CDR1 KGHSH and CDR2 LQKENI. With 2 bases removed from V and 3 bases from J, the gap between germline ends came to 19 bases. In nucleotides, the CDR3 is TGTGCCAGCTCACCAGGGGTGAGGATTTTGGACGACTATGGCTACACCTTC. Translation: CASSPGVRILDDYGYTF.

The CDR3 region has the DNA TGCAGTGCGAAAATCGGCCATGGCTACACCTTC. Translating it yields CSAKIGHGYTF. The genes are TRBV20-1 and TRBJ1-2, with unresolved D. This CDR3 has 11 amino acids. Trimming shortened V by 6 bases and J by 6 bases, and 11 bases separated the two germline ends. The germline V gene encodes CDR1 DFQATT and CDR2 SNEGSKA (reference sequence).

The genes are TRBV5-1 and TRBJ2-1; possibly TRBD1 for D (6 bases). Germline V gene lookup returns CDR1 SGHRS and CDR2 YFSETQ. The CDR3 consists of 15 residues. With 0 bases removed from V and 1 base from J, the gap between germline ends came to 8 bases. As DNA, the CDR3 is TGCGCCAGCAGCTTGGGGGACATTTCCTACAATGAGCAGTTCTTC. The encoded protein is CASSLGDISYNEQFF.

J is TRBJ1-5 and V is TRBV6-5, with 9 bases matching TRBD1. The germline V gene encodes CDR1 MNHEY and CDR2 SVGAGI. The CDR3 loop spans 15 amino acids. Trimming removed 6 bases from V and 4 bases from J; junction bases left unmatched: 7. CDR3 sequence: CASSPGQGWNQPQHF. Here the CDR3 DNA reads TGTGCCAGCAGCCCGGGACAGGGATGGAATCAGCCCCAGCATTTT.

The CDR3 spells CASSEVGRQDPFATNEKLFF. As DNA, the CDR3 is TGTGCCAGCAGTGAAGTGGGGAGACAGGACCCTTTTGCAACTAATGAAAAACTGTTTTTT. The chain combines TRBV6-1 with TRBJ1-4; TRBD1 might be the D (6 bases). The CDR3 consists of 20 residues. Germline CDR1 and CDR2: MNHNS and SASEGT. V was clipped by 1 base and J by 0 bases, with 21 bases between them.

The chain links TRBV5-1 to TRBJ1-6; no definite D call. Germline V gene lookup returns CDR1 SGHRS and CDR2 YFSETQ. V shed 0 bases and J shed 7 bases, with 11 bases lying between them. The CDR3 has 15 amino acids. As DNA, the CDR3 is TGCGCCAGCAGCTTGGTTCCGCAAATCAATTCACCCCTCCACTTT. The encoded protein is CASSLVPQINSPLHF. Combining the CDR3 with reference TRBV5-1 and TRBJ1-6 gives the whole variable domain KAGVTQTPRYLIKTRGQQVTLSCSPISGHRSVSWYQQTPGQGLQFLFEYFSETQRNKGNFPGRFSGRQFSNSRSEMNVSTLELGDSALYLCASSLVPQINSPLHFGNGTRLTVT.

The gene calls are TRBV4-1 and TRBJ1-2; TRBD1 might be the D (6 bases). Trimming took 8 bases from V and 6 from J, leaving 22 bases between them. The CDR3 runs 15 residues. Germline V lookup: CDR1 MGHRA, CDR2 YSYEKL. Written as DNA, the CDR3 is TGCGCCAGCCGCCGCCAACACAGGGAGTCGGATGGCTACACCTTC. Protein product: CASRRQHRESDGYTF.

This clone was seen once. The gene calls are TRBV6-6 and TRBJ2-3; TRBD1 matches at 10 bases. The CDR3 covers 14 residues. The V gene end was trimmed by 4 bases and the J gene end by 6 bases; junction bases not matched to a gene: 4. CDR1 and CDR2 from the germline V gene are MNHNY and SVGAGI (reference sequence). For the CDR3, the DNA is TGTGCCAGCAGTTTTGGACAGGGGGGGGATACGCAGTATTTT. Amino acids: CASSFGQGGDTQYF.

Here the CDR3 reads CASSQATGVETQYF. The CDR3 DNA reads TGCGCCAGCAGCCAAGCGACAGGGGTGGAGACCCAGTACTTC. The V gene is TRBV4-1, the J gene TRBJ2-5, with 8 bases that match TRBD1. This CDR3 comprises 14 residues. V was pared by 1 base and J by 5 bases, with 3 bases of the junction left unmatched. Germline CDR1 is MGHRA and CDR2 is YSYEKL.

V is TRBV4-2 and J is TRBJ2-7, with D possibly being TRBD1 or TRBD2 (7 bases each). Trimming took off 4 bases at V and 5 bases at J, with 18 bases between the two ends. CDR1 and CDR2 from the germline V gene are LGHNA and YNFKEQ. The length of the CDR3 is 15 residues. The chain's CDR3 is CASSLTRQGGDEQYF. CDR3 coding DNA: TGTGCCAGCAGCCTTACGAGACAGGGAGGGGACGAGCAGTACTTC.

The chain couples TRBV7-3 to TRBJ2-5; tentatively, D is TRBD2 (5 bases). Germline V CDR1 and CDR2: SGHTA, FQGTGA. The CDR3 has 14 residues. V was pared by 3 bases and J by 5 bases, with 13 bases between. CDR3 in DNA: TGTGCCAGCAGCTTTGGGCTAGCAGGCGAGACCCAGTACTTC. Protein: CASSFGLAGETQYF.

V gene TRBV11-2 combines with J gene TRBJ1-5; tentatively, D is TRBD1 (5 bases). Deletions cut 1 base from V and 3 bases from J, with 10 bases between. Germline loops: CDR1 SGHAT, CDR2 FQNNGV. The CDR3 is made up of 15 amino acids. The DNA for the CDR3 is TGTGCCAGCAGCTTAGGTACAGGCGCCAATCAGCCCCAGCATTTT. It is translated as CASSLGTGANQPQHF.

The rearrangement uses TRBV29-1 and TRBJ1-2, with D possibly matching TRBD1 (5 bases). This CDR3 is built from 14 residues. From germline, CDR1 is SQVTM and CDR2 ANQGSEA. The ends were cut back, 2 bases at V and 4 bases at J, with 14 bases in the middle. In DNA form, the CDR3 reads TGCAGCGTTGAAATTGGGACCGGCCCCTATGGCTACACCTTC. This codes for CSVEIGTGPYGYTF.

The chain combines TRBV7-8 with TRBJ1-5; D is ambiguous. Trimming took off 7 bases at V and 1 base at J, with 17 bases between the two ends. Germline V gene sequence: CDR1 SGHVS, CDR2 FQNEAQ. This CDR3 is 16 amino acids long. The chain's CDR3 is CASTPAGAVSNQPQHF. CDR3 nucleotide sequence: TGTGCCAGCACACCCGCGGGTGCGGTAAGCAATCAGCCCCAGCATTTT.

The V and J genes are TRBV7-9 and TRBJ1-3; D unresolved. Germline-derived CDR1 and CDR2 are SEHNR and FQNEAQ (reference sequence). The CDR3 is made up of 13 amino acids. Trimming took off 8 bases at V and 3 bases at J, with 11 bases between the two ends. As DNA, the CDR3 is TGTGCCAGCGCCCAGGACCGTGGAAACACCATATATTTT. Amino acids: CASAQDRGNTIYF.